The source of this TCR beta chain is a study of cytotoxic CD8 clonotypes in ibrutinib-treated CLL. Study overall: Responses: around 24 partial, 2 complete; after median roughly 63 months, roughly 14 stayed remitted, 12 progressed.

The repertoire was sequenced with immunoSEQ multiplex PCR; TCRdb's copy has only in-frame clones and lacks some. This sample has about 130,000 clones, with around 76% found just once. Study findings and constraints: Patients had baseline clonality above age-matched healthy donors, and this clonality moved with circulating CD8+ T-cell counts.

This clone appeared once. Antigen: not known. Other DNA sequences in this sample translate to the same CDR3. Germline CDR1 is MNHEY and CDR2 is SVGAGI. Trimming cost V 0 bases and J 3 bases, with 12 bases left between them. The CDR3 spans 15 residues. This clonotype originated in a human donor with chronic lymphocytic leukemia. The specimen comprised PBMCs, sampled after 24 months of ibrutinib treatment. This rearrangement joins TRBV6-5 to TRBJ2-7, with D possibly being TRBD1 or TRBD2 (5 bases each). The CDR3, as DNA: TGTGCCAGCAGTTACTCCCCGGGGCAGGGCTACGAGCAGTACTTC. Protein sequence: CASSYSPGQGYEQYF.